This T cell receptor beta chain originates from a study of T cells in Graves' hyperthyroidism and ophthalmopathy. Whole-study results and caveats: Most thyroid clonotypes with frequency above 0.001 were detected in blood.

The CDR3 contains 15 residues. Germline lookup yields CDR1 LNHDA and CDR2 SQIVND (reference sequence). J gave up 1 base and V 5 bases, and 5 bases lay outside the gene matches. Amplification targeted TCR beta CDR3 regions from RNA transcripts. In the first-round RT-PCR of the TCR CDR3, the HTBI primer set was used. Via MiXCR, TCRdb re-called the multiplex PCR reads, giving one row per CDR3 protein. This table has over 350,000 distinct CDR3 sequences, approximately 15% appearing once. On this clonotype itself: What it binds is not known.

V usage is TRBV19 and J usage is TRBJ2-1; 7 bases are shared with TRBD2. Material: blood. The clonotype comes from a man in his late teens or twenties with Graves' ophthalmopathy. CDR3 loop: CASSAGLVSYNEQFF. DNA of the CDR3: TGTGCCAGTAGTGCCGGACTAGTATCCTACAATGAGCAGTTCTTC.